This TCR beta chain was observed in a study of blood T cell repertoires in COVID-19. Original data processing: Amplification with reference gene primers provided the estimates of nucleated cell counts. Assay: immunoSEQ multiplex PCR; the TCRdb copy retains only in-frame clones and omits some. That table gives V, J and clone size, and the DNA gave D and trimming. The sample carries fewer than 250,000 clones, 80% to 85% recorded once. V gave up 6 bases and J gave up 2 bases; unmatched junction bases: 3. CDR3 length: 13 amino acids. Germline V gene sequence: CDR1 LNHDA, CDR2 SQIVND (reference sequence). This receptor was identified in a middle-aged woman who had recovered from COVID-19. The chain carries TRBV19 and TRBJ2-7; TRBD2 matches at 8 bases. Sequencing input: PBMCs or T cells enriched from blood (not recorded which). For the CDR3, the DNA is TGTGCCAGTAGCGGGGGGGGACCCTACGAGCAGTACTTC. As protein: CASSGGGPYEQYF.